This TCR beta chain stems from a study of beta chain features in type 1 diabetes. The isolated RNA, all of it, was reverse transcribed, so expressed TCRB transcripts were what got sequenced. Generated by immunoSEQ multiplex PCR, the TCRdb table keeps only in-frame clones and is missing some. The sample holds around 450,000 clones, roughly 10% seen once. Findings of the study overall: In comparison with healthy donors, patients had naive, central memory and Treg TCRB repertoires that appeared more similar.

This clone has just a few counts. The antigen is undetermined. This CDR3 region has 15 residues. V was clipped by 1 base and J by 0 bases, with 9 bases between them. Germline CDR1 SGHRS, CDR2 YFSETQ. The clonotype was recovered from a woman aged 18-35 years in good health. This chain joins TRBV5-1 and TRBJ2-3; possible D gene TRBD2, 6 bases. Sequenced material: naive CD4+ T cells from blood. Written as DNA, the CDR3 is TGCGCCAGCAGCTTGTCTAGCGCCAGCACAGATACGCAGTATTTT. As protein: CASSLSSASTDTQYF.